Sequencing of this T cell receptor (beta chain) was carried out in a study of metastatic and nonmetastatic thyroid tumors. Germline V gene sequence: CDR1 ENHRY, CDR2 SYGVKD. J was trimmed by 4 bases and V by 1 base; bases with no gene match: 4. The CDR3 loop spans 14 amino acids. Patients were all untreated before their thyroid surgery. Findings and caveats of the study: A significant increase in TCR beta diversity was reportedly seen in malignant thyroid tumors relative to benign nodules, in blood and tumor.

In the case of this clone: Its antigen is undetermined. A much bigger clone sits one base away, suggesting this may be a read error.

TCRdb re-analyzed the PCR reads through MiXCR. The sample gives under 95,000 clones, about 13% of which show up once; 11% is in the top ten. The chain joins TRBV10-3 to TRBJ2-7; 7 bases match TRBD2. The receptor's source is a female donor with papillary thyroid cancer or a benign thyroid nodule (not recorded which). Some clones in this sample may be carry-over from other donors' samples. The material sequenced was blood. As DNA, the CDR3 is TGTGCCATCAGTGAGTGGGAGGGCGTGTACGAGCAGTACTTC. The encoded protein is CAISEWEGVYEQYF.